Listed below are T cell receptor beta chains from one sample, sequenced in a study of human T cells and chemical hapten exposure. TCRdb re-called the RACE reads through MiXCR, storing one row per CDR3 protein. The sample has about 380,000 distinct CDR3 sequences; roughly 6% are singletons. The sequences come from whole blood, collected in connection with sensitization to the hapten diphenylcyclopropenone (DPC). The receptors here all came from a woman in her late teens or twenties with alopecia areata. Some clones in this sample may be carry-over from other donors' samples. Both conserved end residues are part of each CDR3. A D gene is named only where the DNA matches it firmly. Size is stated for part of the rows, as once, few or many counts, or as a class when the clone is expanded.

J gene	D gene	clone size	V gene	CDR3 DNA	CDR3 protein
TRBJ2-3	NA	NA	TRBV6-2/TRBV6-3	TGTGCCAGCAGTTACTTGCGGGGCTCGGGTACGCAGTATTTT	CASSYLRGSGTQYF
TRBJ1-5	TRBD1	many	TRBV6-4	TGTGCCAGCAGTTTGGACAGGGATCGCAATCAGCCCCAGCATTTT	CASSLDRDRNQPQHF
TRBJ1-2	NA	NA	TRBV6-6	TGTGCCAGCAGTTACTCTATACAGGGAATGGATGGCTACACCTTC	CASSYSIQGMDGYTF
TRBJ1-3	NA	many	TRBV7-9	TGTGCCAGCAGCCCATGGCGGGGAGTTGCTGGAAACACCATATATTTT	CASSPWRGVAGNTIYF
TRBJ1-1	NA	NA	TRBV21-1	TGTGCCAGCAGCAAAGTTTTCAACACTGAAGCTTTCTTT	CASSKVFNTEAFF
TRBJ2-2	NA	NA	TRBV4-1	TGCGCCAGCAGTCGTGGACTAAGAGGGCCCGGGGAGCTGTTTTTT	CASSRGLRGPGELFF
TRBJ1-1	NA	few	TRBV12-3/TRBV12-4	TGTGCCAGCAGTTGGACAGTAGAAGCTTTCTTT	CASSWTVEAFF
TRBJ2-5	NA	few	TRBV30	TGTGCCTGGAGTGTAAAAGGGGCAGAGACCCAGTACTTC	CAWSVKGAETQYF
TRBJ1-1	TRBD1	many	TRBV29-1	TGCAGCGCAAGACAGGGGGCAGCTTTCTTT	CSARQGAAFF
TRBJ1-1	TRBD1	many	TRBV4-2	TGTGCCAGCAGCCTAGGACAGGGGGAGCCTGGTACTGAAGCTTTCTTT	CASSLGQGEPGTEAFF